Below are 2 T cell receptor beta chains sequenced from a single sample in a study of blood T cell repertoires in COVID-19. TCRdb's table, derived via immunoSEQ multiplex PCR, lists solely in-frame clones and lacks some. The profile shows about 100,000 clones, approximately 87% of them singletons. The sample was peripheral blood. The origin of the receptors is a human donor in a cohort sampled during active COVID-19.

J is TRBJ2-7 and V is TRBV6-2 or TRBV6-3; D is perhaps TRBD2 (6 bases). The CDR3 has 14 residues. Germline-derived CDR1 and CDR2 are MNHEY and SVGEGT. Trimming stripped 4 bases from V and 0 bases from J, with 10 bases between. CDR3 bases: TGTGCCAGCAGTTTTGGGGGGTCCTCCTACGAGCAGTACTTC. It is translated as CASSFGGSSYEQYF.

The rearrangement links TRBV27 to TRBJ2-3, with 9 bases aligning to TRBD2. Germline-derived CDR1 and CDR2 are MNHEY and SMNVEV (reference sequence). CDR3 length equals 16 residues. The junction had 9 bases not matched to a gene; V was cut back by 6 bases and J by 2 bases. The CDR3 is CASSRWTSANTDTQYF. CDR3 in DNA: TGTGCCAGCAGCCGATGGACTAGCGCAAACACAGATACGCAGTATTTT.